The clone carrying this TCR beta chain has at least ten counts. This specimen comes from a study of T cell repertoires in cytomegalovirus infection. Trimming took 3 bases from V and 5 from J; bases not matched to a gene: 13. This CDR3 region has 18 residues. From the reads, TCRdb called clonotypes with MiXCR, one entry per CDR3 protein. Of about 490,000 distinct CDR3 sequences detected, about 11% appear once; the ten largest clones hold about a tenth. This chain connects TRBV12-3 or TRBV12-4 to TRBJ1-2; 12 nucleotides agree with TRBD1. The clonotype was recovered from a human donor in good health (CMV status not recorded). Some clones in this sample may be carry-over from other donors' samples. The sequenced sample was PBMCs. This CDR3 reads CASSFLWDRGRRGYGYTF. The CDR3 DNA reads as TGTGCCAGCAGTTTTTTGTGGGACAGGGGGCGAAGAGGTTATGGCTACACCTTC.